This entry concerns a single T cell receptor (beta chain). Mismatch with germline at one junction end may stem from a read error. The sample comes from a study of control samples from healthy donors and cancer patients. The CDR3 has 15 residues. The V gene's germline CDR1 is SSHAT and CDR2 FNYEAQ (reference sequence). Only in-frame clones appear in the TCRdb table, and some are missing; sequencing was by immunoSEQ multiplex PCR. The sample shows 150,000 to 200,000 clones, almost 90% of them seen only once. The clonotype was recovered from a man aged 18 to 29 in good health. This chain uses TRBV7-7 with TRBJ2-2; no clear D gene. Material for sequencing was blood. This chain's CDR3 is CASSAVAGNTGELFF. The CDR3 DNA reads as TGTGCTAGCAGCGCCGTGGCAGGGAACACCGGGGAGCTGTTTTTT.